A single sample is the source of the 11 T cell receptor beta chains below, sequenced in a study of cytomegalovirus exposure and HLA in healthy donors. Both 60 Vbeta primers and 13 Jbeta primers went into the PCR. Libraries were prepared by immunoSEQ multiplex PCR; TCRdb keeps only in-frame clonotypes and omits some of them. The sample has 180,000 or so clones; 75% to 90% are singletons. The source material was PBMCs. The receptors stem from a woman between 50 and 59 years old in good health and CMV-seropositive.

V is TRBV29-1 and J is TRBJ2-1; the match to TRBD2 covers 7 bases. The V gene end was trimmed by 5 bases and the J gene end by 0 bases; junction bases not matched to a gene: 13. The CDR3 is 17 amino acids. The V gene's germline CDR1 is SQVTM and CDR2 ANQGSEA. CDR3 coding DNA: TGCAGCGTTTTTTCACCGCGGGAGCGGGGCTCCTACAATGAGCAGTTCTTC. This encodes CSVFSPRERGSYNEQFF.

With regard to this clone: A read error may account for a junction end that differs from germline. The chain links TRBV7-9 to TRBJ1-1; D might be TRBD1 (6 bases). CDR3 size: 16 residues. Per the germline V gene, CDR1 is SEHNR and CDR2 is FQNEAQ (reference sequence). The CDR3 DNA reads as TGTTCCAGCAGCTCCCCAGGCGGGGGGCAGAACACTGAAGCTTTCTTT. Translating it yields CSSSSPGGGQNTEAFF.

The rearrangement links TRBV4-1 to TRBJ1-4; 8 bases agree with TRBD1. The ends lost 0 bases at V and 4 bases at J; junction bases unmatched: 7. CDR3 length: 17 amino acids. From germline, CDR1 is MGHRA and CDR2 YSYEKL. Written as DNA, the CDR3 is TGCGCCAGCAGCCAAGAGTACCCTGGACAGGGTAATGAAAAACTGTTTTTT. It yields the protein CASSQEYPGQGNEKLFF.

V gene TRBV23-1 combines with J gene TRBJ2-1; 12 bases fit TRBD1. TRBV23-1 falls under the ORF class, with uncertain function. V lost 0 bases to trimming and J lost 3 bases; unmatched junction nucleotides: 9. The CDR3 spans 19 residues. The CDR3 protein is CASSQSTGTGGGIYNEQFF. CDR3 nucleotide sequence: TGCGCCAGCAGTCAATCCACCGGGACAGGGGGCGGGATCTACAATGAGCAGTTCTTC.

The chain is built from TRBV11-2 and TRBJ1-4; TRBD1 might be the D (5 bases). Germline assignment: CDR1 SGHAT and CDR2 FQNNGV. The CDR3 consists of 15 residues. V lost 5 bases to trimming and J lost 4 bases, with 14 bases between them. CDR3 nucleotides: TGTGCCAGCAGCCGCACAGTTCAGGGTAATGAAAAACTGTTTTTT. It translates to CASSRTVQGNEKLFF.

The chain is built from TRBV13 and TRBJ2-3, with 12 bases aligning to TRBD1. The junction had 9 bases not matched to a gene; V was cut back by 5 bases and J by 0 bases. This CDR3 is 18 amino acids long. Germline loops: CDR1 PRHDT, CDR2 FYEKMQ (reference sequence). The CDR3 bases are TGTGCCAGCAGCCCCGTCGGGACAGGGGGCCCTAGCACAGATACGCAGTATTTT. Translated: CASSPVGTGGPSTDTQYF.

The gene calls are TRBV27 and TRBJ1-2; D remains ambiguous. Trimming cost V 6 bases and J 8 bases, with 13 bases left between them. The CDR3 totals 12 residues. The germline CDR1 and CDR2 sequences are MNHEY and SMNVEV (reference sequence). The CDR3 bases are TGTGCCAGCAGGACCCCCCCGGGGGGCTACACCTTC. Translating it yields CASRTPPGGYTF.

This chain connects TRBV15 to TRBJ2-7; 7 bases align to TRBD1. The junction had 5 bases not matched to a gene; V was cut back by 0 bases and J by 3 bases. There are 15 residues in the CDR3. CDR1 and CDR2 (germline): LNHNV, YYDKDF (reference sequence). The CDR3 coding sequence is TGTGCCACCAGCAGAGATGACAGGGTTTACTACGAGCAGTACTTC. As protein: CATSRDDRVYYEQYF.

The V gene is TRBV2, the J gene TRBJ2-1; 10 positions agree with TRBD2. The CDR3 is made up of 15 amino acids. V shed 6 bases and J 2 bases; nucleotides not matched to a gene: 4. The germline V gene has CDR1 SNHLY and CDR2 FYNNEI. CDR3 DNA: TGTGCCAGCAGGACCGGGACTAGCGCCTACAATGAGCAGTTCTTC. It codes for CASRTGTSAYNEQFF.

The V gene is TRBV7-7, the J gene TRBJ2-3; tentative D call: TRBD1 (5 bases). Deletions cut 1 base from V and 2 bases from J, with 13 bases between. This CDR3 contains 16 residues. Germline CDR1 and CDR2: SSHAT and FNYEAQ (reference sequence). CDR3 coding DNA: TGTGCCAGCAGCTTAGAGGGTCCAGGGAACACAGATACGCAGTATTTT. Protein product: CASSLEGPGNTDTQYF.

The V call is TRBV7-9, the J call TRBJ2-1, with D possibly being TRBD1 (6 bases). This CDR3 has 15 residues. Germline V gene data show CDR1 as SEHNR and CDR2 as FQNEAQ (reference sequence). V shed 0 bases and J shed 9 bases, with 15 bases lying between them. The CDR3 nucleotides read TGTGCCAGCAGCTTAGCCAGACAGGCTTTAGGTGAGCAGTTCTTC. Its translation: CASSLARQALGEQFF.